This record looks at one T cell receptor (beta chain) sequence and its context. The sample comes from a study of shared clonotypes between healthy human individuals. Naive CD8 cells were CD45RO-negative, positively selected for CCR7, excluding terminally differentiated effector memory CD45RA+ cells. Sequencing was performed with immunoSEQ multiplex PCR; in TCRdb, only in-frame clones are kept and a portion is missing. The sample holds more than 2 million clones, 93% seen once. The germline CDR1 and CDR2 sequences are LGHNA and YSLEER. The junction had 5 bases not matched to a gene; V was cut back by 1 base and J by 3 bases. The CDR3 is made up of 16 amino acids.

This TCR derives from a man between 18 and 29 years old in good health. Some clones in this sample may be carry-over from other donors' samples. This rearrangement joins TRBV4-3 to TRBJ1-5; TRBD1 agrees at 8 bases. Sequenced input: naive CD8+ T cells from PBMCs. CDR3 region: CASSQVWGQDNQPQHF. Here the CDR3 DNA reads TGCGCCAGCAGCCAAGTTTGGGGACAGGACAATCAGCCCCAGCATTTT.